The 18 T cell receptor beta chains below were found in one sample sequenced in a study of blood T cell repertoires in COVID-19. Profiling relied on immunoSEQ multiplex PCR, and the TCRdb table lists in-frame clones only, not all of them. The sample holds about 130,000 clones, around 90% seen once. Material: peripheral blood. The receptor set was obtained from a man aged 45-65 years with active COVID-19.

The chain couples TRBV20-1 to TRBJ1-3, with 7 positions matching TRBD1. Trimming cost V 3 bases and J 2 bases; bases outside gene matches: 4. This CDR3 region has 14 residues. Germline V lookup: CDR1 DFQATT, CDR2 SNEGSKA (reference sequence). The CDR3: CSASPTGTGNTIYF. CDR3 DNA: TGCAGTGCTAGTCCGACAGGGACTGGAAACACCATATATTTT.

The rearrangement joins TRBV19 to TRBJ1-5, with D uncertain. Germline lookup yields CDR1 LNHDA and CDR2 SQIVND (reference sequence). There are 15 residues in the CDR3. Trimming removed 3 bases from V and 0 bases from J, with 9 bases in between. In DNA form, the CDR3 reads TGTGCCAGTAGTATCGGCACTAATAGCAATCAGCCCCAGCATTTT. As protein: CASSIGTNSNQPQHF.

The J gene is TRBJ2-5, the V gene TRBV21-1; the D call TRBD2 from the table was never checked on the DNA. TRBV21-1 is a documented pseudogene. The CDR3 sequence is 17 residues long. The chain's CDR3 is CASSKLGEEPYQETQYF. The CDR3 DNA is TGTGCCAGCAGCAAACTTGGGGAGGAGCCCTACCAAGAGACCCAGTACTTC.

The V gene is TRBV5-4, the J gene TRBJ1-1; D perhaps matches TRBD1 (5 bases). V was clipped by 1 base and J by 0 bases, with 10 bases between them. Per the germline V gene, CDR1 is SGHNT and CDR2 is YYREEE (reference sequence). The CDR3 loop spans 15 amino acids. CDR3 DNA: TGTGCCAGCAGCTTGTCCAGGGCAGTGAACACTGAAGCTTTCTTT. This translates into CASSLSRAVNTEAFF.

The chain combines TRBV19 with TRBJ2-7; 7 nucleotides align to TRBD2. Germline V gene lookup returns CDR1 LNHDA and CDR2 SQIVND (reference sequence). The CDR3 totals 14 residues. The V gene end was trimmed by 5 bases and the J gene end by 2 bases; junction bases not matched to a gene: 6. CDR3 sequence (DNA): TGTGCCAGTAGTTCTGGGACTATTCCCTACGAGCAGTACGTC. Protein product: CASSSGTIPYEQYV.

The rearrangement joins TRBV30 to TRBJ1-5; 9 nucleotides match TRBD1. Germline V CDR1 and CDR2: GTSNPN, SVGIG (reference sequence). This CDR3 has 15 residues. V trimming: 2 bases; J trimming: 4 bases; junction bases outside the gene matches: 6. CDR3 in DNA: TGTGCCTGGAGTAGAGGGACAGGGAGAAATCAGCCCCAGCATTTT. Translating it yields CAWSRGTGRNQPQHF.

This clone has just one count. The chain has TRBV27 and TRBJ2-2; 7 bases map to TRBD1. Unmatched junction bases numbered 9, after V lost 8 bases and J lost 0 bases. There are 16 residues in the CDR3. Germline V lookup: CDR1 MNHEY, CDR2 SMNVEV (reference sequence). This CDR3 reads CASYRLGTANTGELFF. The DNA of the CDR3 is TGTGCCAGCTATCGATTAGGGACAGCGAACACCGGGGAGCTGTTTTTT.

V usage is TRBV10-3 and J usage is TRBJ2-5; TRBD2 is a possible D gene (7 bases). The CDR3 runs 13 residues. Trimming took 3 bases from V and 5 from J, leaving 10 bases between them. Germline CDR1 is ENHRY and CDR2 is SYGVKD. Written as DNA, the CDR3 is TGTGCCATCAGTGAATGGGGGGGCGAGACCCAGTACTTC. Amino acids: CAISEWGGETQYF.

This rearrangement joins TRBV3-1 (or the pseudogene TRBV3-2) to TRBJ2-1, with 12 bases lining up with TRBD2. CDR3 size: 16 residues. V gave up 5 bases and J gave up 6 bases; unmatched junction bases: 8. Germline-derived CDR1 and CDR2 are LGHDT and YNNKEL (reference sequence). The DNA of the CDR3 is TGTGCCAGCAGCTATCGGACTAGCGGGATAGTCAATGAGCAGTTCTTC. It encodes CASSYRTSGIVNEQFF.

The chain carries TRBV6-2 or TRBV6-3 and TRBJ2-1; 7 bases are shared with TRBD2. CDR1 MNHEY and CDR2 SVGEGT come from the germline V gene. The CDR3 loop spans 15 amino acids. V shed 3 bases and J 8 bases; nucleotides not matched to a gene: 10. The CDR3 bases are TGTGCCAGCAGTTATTGGGGGGGAGTCGGGGATGAGCAGTTCTTC. Its translation is CASSYWGGVGDEQFF.

The V call is TRBV5-6, the J call TRBJ2-7; 9 nucleotides match TRBD1. The germline V gene encodes CDR1 SGHDT and CDR2 YYEEEE. The junction had 14 bases not matched to a gene; V was cut back by 4 bases and J by 6 bases. There are 16 residues in the CDR3. The CDR3: CASSGRPGTGIREQYV. Written as DNA, the CDR3 is TGTGCCAGCAGCGGAAGACCCGGGACAGGGATTCGCGAGCAGTACGTC.

The chain is built from TRBV6-1 and TRBJ1-6; no clear D gene. CDR3 length: 17 amino acids. In germline, CDR1 is MNHNS, CDR2 SASEGT. The germline V and J ends were trimmed by 0 bases and 0 bases, with 9 bases remaining between them. CDR3 sequence reads: CASSEAAASSYNSPLHF. The CDR3 DNA follows: TGTGCCAGCAGTGAAGCGGCAGCGAGCTCCTATAATTCACCCCTCCACTTT.

V and J are TRBV7-2 and TRBJ1-4; D is unclear. Germline V gene sequence: CDR1 SGHTA, CDR2 FQGNSA. Between the trimmed V and J ends, which lost 8 bases and 7 bases, there was a span of 17 bases. The CDR3 has 14 residues. CDR3 coding DNA: TGTGCCAGCCACTCGGGGAATTCGGGTGAAAAACTGTTTTTT. Its translation: CASHSGNSGEKLFF.

The genes are TRBV6-6 and TRBJ2-3; 10 bases are shared with TRBD2. CDR1 MNHNY and CDR2 SVGAGI come from the germline V gene (reference sequence). After removal of 5 bases from V and 3 bases from J, the junction contained 5 bases not matched to a gene. This CDR3 has 15 amino acids. DNA for the CDR3: TGTGCCAGCAGTCTAGCGGGAGCCGGTACAGATACGCAGTATTTT. It codes for CASSLAGAGTDTQYF.

This clone is a singleton in its sample. The rearrangement uses TRBV12-5 and TRBJ1-2; unclear D gene. Germline CDR1 LGHNT, CDR2 FRNRAP. Trimming removed 7 bases from V and 1 base from J, with 7 bases in between. CDR3 length equals 12 residues. CDR3 amino acids: CASAYVNYGYTF. CDR3 bases: TGTGCTAGTGCCTATGTTAACTATGGCTACACCTTC.

The count of this clone is one. The V gene is TRBV5-4, the J gene TRBJ1-4, with TRBD1 identical over 8 bases. The V and J ends lost 3 bases and 2 bases, in that order; junction bases with no gene match: 3. Germline V lookup: CDR1 SGHNT, CDR2 YYREEE (reference sequence). This CDR3 has 15 residues. CDR3 sequence reads: CASSSRTGTNEKLFF. The CDR3 nucleotides read TGTGCCAGCAGCTCCCGGACAGGGACTAATGAAAAACTGTTTTTT.

V gene TRBV19 combines with J gene TRBJ1-1; 7 nucleotides agree with TRBD1. CDR1 is LNHDA, CDR2 SQIVND, per germline (reference sequence). The CDR3 runs to 15 residues. Losses at the gene ends were 7 bases for V and 3 bases for J; bases not matched to a gene: 11. CDR3 in amino acids: CASTDQGGWDTEAFF. CDR3 nucleotide sequence: TGTGCCAGTACCGATCAGGGGGGATGGGACACTGAAGCTTTCTTT.

This clone is a singleton in its sample. The chain combines TRBV5-6 with TRBJ2-1; tentative D call: TRBD1 (5 bases). Germline V lookup: CDR1 SGHDT, CDR2 YYEEEE. CDR3 length: 13 amino acids. V lost 4 bases to trimming and J lost 9 bases, with 14 bases between them. CDR3 loop: CASSPPREGEQFF. The CDR3 DNA reads as TGTGCCAGCAGCCCCCCCAGGGAAGGTGAGCAGTTCTTC. Looking up the rest from reference TRBV5-6 and TRBJ2-1 gives the full variable domain: DAGVTQSPTHLIKTRGQQVTLRCSPKSGHDTVSWYQQALGQGPQFIFQYYEEEERQRGNFPDRFSGHQFPNYSSELNVNALLLGDSALYLCASSPPREGEQFFGPGTRLTVL.